This record covers a single TCR beta chain. In its sample, this clone was seen many times. Its antigen has not been determined. Within one base of it there is no much larger clone, and no base qualities were kept. Including the terminal cysteine and phenylalanine, the CDR3 comprises 17 residues. Only the CDR3 DNA stays, 51 bases, in frame from base 1. Trimming removed 5 bases from V and 1 base from J; the gene matches leave 10 bases unexplained. CDR1 and CDR2, looked up from the germline V gene (reference sequence), are LNHDA and SQIVND. The library came from PCR. Sequencing used an Illumina HiSeq 4000. High-throughput sequencing was used to profile the TCR beta-chain CDR3 region of every patient. Per the authors' processing: The researchers built a classifier to tell apart papillary thyroid cancer patients with distant metastasis, based on CDR3 differences among clinicopathological groups. The Shannon index was used to assess repertoire diversity, and the Morisita-Horn index was used to assess tumor-blood repertoire similarity. TCRdb's own reprocessing of the public reads used fastp at Q25 and MiXCR and kept productive beta chains. These V and J calls derive from TCRdb rather than the authors' analysis. This sample lists some 31,000 clones; roughly 4.2% were detected once. About 21% of the sample comes from the top ten.

None of the patients had been given any treatment before thyroid surgery. Using T-cell receptor beta sequencing, the study looked back at clinical samples from patients collected from the early 2010s to the late 2010s. This sample is part of a study of metastatic and nonmetastatic thyroid tumors (TCRdb year 2020). With regard to the full study: For patients with malignant and with benign thyroid disease, the researchers compared repertoires between peripheral blood samples and tumor or nodule tissue samples. Overall study outcomes, separate from this receptor: TCR beta diversity was reported as significantly higher in malignant tumors than in benign nodules, in both blood and tumor samples.

The rearranged chain carries TRBV19 and TRBJ2-1; 8 nucleotides in the junction match TRBD2. Sequenced material: blood. The sequence was obtained from a female donor with papillary thyroid cancer or a benign thyroid nodule (not recorded which). Some clones in this sample may be carry-over from other donors' samples. The DNA sequence reads TGTGCCAGTAGTCCTCGAGCGGGAGATGGTTCCTACAATGAGCAGTTCTTC. This translates into CASSPRAGDGSYNEQFF.